This T cell receptor beta chain was identified in a study of CD8 T cells in Susac syndrome. TEMRA cells underwent FACS enrichment and CD8+ and CD4+ T cells underwent negative isolation. RNA totalling 0.5 to 1 ug underwent reverse transcription with random hexamers. TCRdb recomputed calls from the immunoSEQ multiplex PCR reads with MiXCR, one row per CDR3 protein. The repertoire holds 120,000 to 150,000 distinct CDR3 sequences, with around 94% as singletons. Germline trimming cut 5 bases from V and 3 bases from J; bases unmatched to any gene: 9. This CDR3 has 15 residues. Looked up from germline, CDR1 is SEHNR and CDR2 is FQNEAQ (reference sequence).

Source material: CD4+ T cells from PBMCs. The clonotype was recovered from a human donor in good health. The genes are TRBV7-9 and TRBJ1-2; the match to TRBD1 covers 7 bases. CDR3: CASSPRGGPDYGYTF. CDR3 sequence (DNA): TGTGCCAGCAGCCCCAGGGGGGGGCCGGACTATGGCTACACCTTC.